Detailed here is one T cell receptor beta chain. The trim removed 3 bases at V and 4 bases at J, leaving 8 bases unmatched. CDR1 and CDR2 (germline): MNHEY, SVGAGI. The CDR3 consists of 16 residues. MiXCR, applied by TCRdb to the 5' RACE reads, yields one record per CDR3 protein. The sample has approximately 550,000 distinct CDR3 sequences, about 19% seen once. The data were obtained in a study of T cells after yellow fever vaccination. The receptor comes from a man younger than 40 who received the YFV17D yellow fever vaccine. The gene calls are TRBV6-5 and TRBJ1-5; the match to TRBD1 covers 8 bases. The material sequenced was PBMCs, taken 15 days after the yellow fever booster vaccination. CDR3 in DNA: TGTGCCAGCAGTTATGATCCACAGGGGGGGAATCAGCCCCAGCATTTT. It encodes CASSYDPQGGNQPQHF.